Shown below are 24 T cell receptor beta chains from a single sample sequenced in a study of regulatory T cells in long-lasting Graves disease. Time point meaning: newly diagnosed GD, antithyroid drugs for less than 3 months. RNA extracted from PBMCs served as the sequencing template. Construction of TCR beta libraries relied on iRepertoire HTBI primers and on Arm-PCR targeting CDR3 regions. TCRdb re-called the multiplex PCR reads through MiXCR, storing one row per CDR3 protein. Seen here are roughly 530,000 distinct CDR3 sequences, 16% observed once, and the top ten hold roughly 25%. The same sample was also used in a study of T cells in Graves' hyperthyroidism and ophthalmopathy.

Sample: peripheral blood mononuclear cells (PBMCs), taken at new diagnosis, from a patient treated with antithyroid drugs. These receptor sequences come from a woman between 40 and 65 years old with Graves disease.

This clonotype was counted at least ten times. J is TRBJ1-5 and V is TRBV12-3 or TRBV12-4; TRBD1 matches at 7 bases. There are 16 residues in the CDR3. V trimming: 6 bases; J trimming: 0 bases; junction bases outside the gene matches: 8. CDR3 bases: TGTGCCAGCAGCCTCGGACAGGTTGATAGCAATCAGCCCCAGCATTTT. Its protein is CASSLGQVDSNQPQHF.

This clonotype appeared many times. The rearrangement links TRBV7-2 to TRBJ2-7, with D perhaps assigned TRBD1 or TRBD2 (6 bases each). CDR3 length: 15 residues. V was pared by 4 bases and J by 7 bases, with 20 bases between. Germline-derived CDR1 and CDR2 are SGHTA and FQGNSA. CDR3 in amino acids: CASSSDSGARVEQYF. In DNA form, the CDR3 reads TGTGCCAGCAGCTCCGACTCGGGGGCGAGAGTGGAGCAGTACTTC.

This chain links TRBV6-4 with TRBJ2-3; 10 positions agree with TRBD1. Per the germline V gene, CDR1 is MRHNA and CDR2 is SNTAGT. The CDR3 runs 18 residues. V shed 10 bases, J shed 0 bases, and the junction held 16 bases outside the gene matches. As DNA, the CDR3 is TGTGCCACTCTTCCCCCGGGACAGGGGCAATCTAGCACAGATACGCAGTATTTT. This codes for CATLPPGQGQSSTDTQYF.

This clonotype has at least ten counts. The chain has TRBV30 and TRBJ1-4; D not certain. The V gene's germline CDR1 is GTSNPN and CDR2 SVGIG (reference sequence). The CDR3 is made up of 13 amino acids. CDR3 sequence: CASSEDGHEKLFF. Written as DNA, the CDR3 is TGTGCTTCCAGTGAGGACGGCCATGAAAAACTGTTTTTT.

This clonotype was detected a few times. The chain couples TRBV4-1 to TRBJ1-1, with unresolved D. V gave up 2 bases and J gave up 0 bases, with 10 bases separating them. This CDR3 is 15 amino acids long. CDR1 is MGHRA, CDR2 YSYEKL, per germline. The CDR3, as DNA: TGCGCCAGCAGCCAAAAGGTAGGGATGAACACTGAAGCTTTCTTT. This encodes CASSQKVGMNTEAFF.

This clonotype came up many times. The rearrangement joins TRBV28 to TRBJ2-7; TRBD2 matches at 9 bases. Germline CDR1 and CDR2: MDHEN and SYDVKM. This CDR3 spans 15 amino acids. After removal of 7 bases from V and 0 bases from J, the junction contained 7 bases not matched to a gene. In DNA form, the CDR3 reads TGTGCCAGCACTTCCCCAGCGGGGGGCTCCTACGAGCAGTACTTC. This encodes CASTSPAGGSYEQYF. The full variable domain, in which reference TRBV28 and TRBJ2-7 provide the parts outside the CDR3, is DVKVTQSSRYLVKRTGEKVFLECVQDMDHENMFWYRQDPGLGLRLIYFSYDVKMKEKGDIPEGYSVSREKKERFSLILESASTNQTSMYLCASTSPAGGSYEQYFGPGTRLTVT.

V is TRBV7-6 and J is TRBJ2-7; 8 nucleotides match TRBD2. Germline V CDR1 and CDR2: SGHVS, FNYEAQ. V lost 5 bases, J lost 2 bases, and 14 bases stayed unmatched. CDR3 length: 17 residues. In DNA form, the CDR3 reads TGTGCCAGCAGCCCCCAGGCCGCCCGGGGGGGGCCCTACGAGCAGTACTTC. It specifies CASSPQAARGGPYEQYF.

This clonotype was recorded a few times. This clone may be a read error of a much larger clone one base away. The rearrangement uses TRBV12-3 or TRBV12-4 and TRBJ1-1; a weak D match, TRBD1 (5 bases). The CDR3 is 13 amino acids. The ends were cut back, 3 bases at V and 6 bases at J, with 11 bases in the middle. The CDR3 nucleotides are TGTGCCAGCAGTTTGGAGGGGAGGGCTGAAGCTTTCTTT. Residues: CASSLEGRAEAFF.

This clonotype has more than one count but fewer than ten. Mismatch with germline at one junction end may stem from a read error. This chain connects TRBV7-9 to TRBJ1-1; tentative D call: TRBD1 (6 bases). The germline gives CDR1 SEHNR, CDR2 FQNEAQ (reference sequence). This CDR3 spans 13 amino acids. CDR3 DNA sequence: TGTGCCAGCATCTTACAGGGAGACACTGAAGCTTTCTTT. This sequence encodes CASILQGDTEAFF.

The genes are TRBV5-6 and TRBJ2-1; D is possibly TRBD1 (6 bases). Deletions cut 5 bases from V and 7 bases from J, with 19 bases between. Germline V CDR1 and CDR2: SGHDT, YYEEEE. This CDR3 is 15 amino acids long. The CDR3 DNA is TGTGCCAGCAGGCCCTGGGGACACGGGGAAAATGAGCAGTTCTTC. Its translation: CASRPWGHGENEQFF.

This clonotype turned up a few times. This CDR3 reads CASSPSGDREYF. The CDR3 bases are TGTGCCAGCAGTCCCTCAGGGGACAGGGAGTACTTC. V usage is TRBV6-1 and J usage is TRBJ2-7, with 9 bases that match TRBD1. The J segment lost 11 bases and the V segment lost 5 bases, leaving 7 bases of the junction unmatched. CDR1 is MNHNS, CDR2 SASEGT, per germline. The CDR3 is 12 amino acids.

This clonotype has at least ten counts. This sequence joins TRBV12-3 or TRBV12-4 and TRBJ1-1, with D possibly TRBD1 on 5 matching bases. The ends were cut back, 6 bases at V and 1 base at J, with 12 bases in the middle. CDR3 length equals 14 residues. This chain's CDR3 is CASSFTGGNTEAFF. CDR3 DNA: TGTGCCAGCAGCTTTACGGGGGGGAACACTGAAGCTTTCTTT.

This chain connects TRBV12-3 or TRBV12-4 to TRBJ1-1; D is undetermined. The CDR3 runs to 12 residues. Trimming took 6 bases from V and 7 from J, leaving 12 bases between them. CDR3 DNA: TGTGCCAGCAGCCTACAACCACTTGAAGCTTTCTTT. Amino acid sequence: CASSLQPLEAFF.

In the case of this clonotype: A read error is possible here, since a much larger clone lies one base away. Since no conserved phenylalanine or tryptophan closes the CDR3, a read error is the likely cause. J is TRBJ2-1 and V is TRBV11-3; 8 bases line up with TRBD2. The CDR3 has 15 amino acids. The germline CDR1 and CDR2 sequences are SGHNT and YENEEA. The V and J ends lost 5 bases and 0 bases, in that order; junction bases with no gene match: 3. For the CDR3, the DNA is TGTGCCAGCAGCGCAGGGACTAGCTCCTACAATGAGCAGTTCTCC. The encoded protein is CASSAGTSSYNEQFS.

This clonotype has ten or more counts. The chain employs TRBV5-1 and TRBJ2-3, with D perhaps assigned TRBD1 or TRBD2 (5 bases each). V lost 2 bases and J lost 4, with 14 bases in between. This CDR3 region has 15 residues. CDR1 is SGHRS and CDR2 is YFSETQ in the germline V gene. CDR3 nucleotide sequence: TGCGCCAGCAGCTTTGCAGGGCGGGTACCAGATACGCAGTATTTT. Protein product: CASSFAGRVPDTQYF.

This clonotype has at least ten counts. J is TRBJ1-1 and V is TRBV12-3 or TRBV12-4; TRBD1 is a possible D gene (5 bases). The V and J ends lost 3 bases and 0 bases respectively, with 20 bases between them. This CDR3 is built from 18 residues. The CDR3 nucleotides read TGTGCCAGCAGTTTGGTTTTGAGAGGGGTAAACATGAACACTGAAGCTTTCTTT. This gives the protein CASSLVLRGVNMNTEAFF.

This clonotype was detected a few times. The rearrangement joins TRBV20-1 to TRBJ2-5; TRBD1 is a possible D gene (6 bases). The CDR3 has 13 residues. Germline CDR1 reads DFQATT; CDR2 reads SNEGSKA (reference sequence). V was pared by 3 bases and J by 7 bases, with 15 bases between. In DNA, the CDR3 is TGCAGTGCTAGTCCCCAGGGGCTGGCGACCCAGTACTTC. Translating it yields CSASPQGLATQYF.

The CDR3 spells CASSYGTGGTEAFF. CDR3 nucleotide sequence: TGTGCCAGCAGCTACGGGACTGGCGGCACTGAAGCTTTCTTT. The J gene is TRBJ1-1, the V gene TRBV5-8, with D possibly being TRBD1 (5 bases). The CDR3 sequence is 14 residues long. Germline lookup yields CDR1 SGHTS and CDR2 YDEGEE. Trimming removed 3 bases at V and 4 bases at J, with 13 bases between. The complete variable domain, with remaining parts taken from reference TRBV5-8 and TRBJ1-1, reads EAGVTQSPTHLIKTRGQQATLRCSPISGHTSVYWYQQALGLGLQFLLWYDEGEERNRGNFPPRFSGRQFPNYSSELNVNALELEDSALYLCASSYGTGGTEAFFGQGTRLTVV.

This clonotype was found many times. V gene TRBV6-1 combines with J gene TRBJ2-3; 7 nucleotides match TRBD2. The germline gives CDR1 MNHNS, CDR2 SASEGT. CDR3 size: 15 residues. V gave up 1 base and J gave up 4 bases; unmatched junction bases: 5. Here the CDR3 reads CASSEDGLVADTQYF. The CDR3 DNA sequence: TGTGCCAGCAGTGAAGATGGACTAGTAGCAGATACGCAGTATTTT.

This clonotype was counted ten times or more. CDR3 sequence reads: CASSSPTVRGSKLFF. The CDR3 coding sequence is TGTGCCAGCAGTTCCCCGACAGTGAGGGGGTCCAAACTGTTTTTT. V is TRBV6-2 or TRBV6-3 and J is TRBJ1-4; D is perhaps TRBD1 (6 bases). CDR1 is MNHEY, CDR2 SVGEGT, per germline. The germline V and J ends were trimmed by 4 bases and 11 bases, with 20 bases remaining between them. The CDR3 loop spans 15 amino acids.

This clonotype appeared a few times. V and J are TRBV11-2 and TRBJ2-1, with D tentatively TRBD1 (7 bases). Trimming removed 6 bases from V and 9 bases from J, with 15 bases in between. CDR3 length: 13 amino acids. The V gene's germline CDR1 is SGHAT and CDR2 FQNNGV. In DNA, the CDR3 is TGTGCCAGCAGTAATCCAGGGGGAGGTGAGCAGTTCTTC. It yields the protein CASSNPGGGEQFF.

This clonotype was seen repeatedly, ten times or more. CDR3 sequence (DNA): TGCGCCAGCAGCTTCGGAGCGGGACAGGGGGCTTCGGGGGGCTACACCTTC. This codes for CASSFGAGQGASGGYTF. This chain connects TRBV5-1 to TRBJ1-2, with TRBD1 matching 12 bases. The V gene's germline CDR1 is SGHRS and CDR2 YFSETQ. J was trimmed by 8 bases and V by 2 bases; bases with no gene match: 13. The length of the CDR3 is 17 residues.

Many counts were recorded for this clonotype. The chain combines TRBV3-1 with TRBJ1-1, with TRBD1 matching over 7 bases. The CDR3 is 18 amino acids. CDR1 is LGHDT and CDR2 is YNNKEL in the germline V gene (reference sequence). V shed 0 bases and J 1 base; nucleotides not matched to a gene: 11. This chain's CDR3 is CASSQEVRGRRGNTEAFF. CDR3 nucleotides: TGTGCCAGCAGCCAAGAGGTCAGGGGGAGAAGAGGGAACACTGAAGCTTTCTTT.

The CDR3 bases are TGTGCCAGCAACCGAGACGGAGGAACCTACGAGCAGTACTTC. Protein sequence: CASNRDGGTYEQYF. V gene TRBV6-1 combines with J gene TRBJ2-7, with D possibly being TRBD2 (5 bases). The CDR3 is 14 residues long. Germline values: CDR1 MNHNS, CDR2 SASEGT. V gave up 7 bases and J gave up 2 bases, with 15 bases separating them.